The source of this T cell receptor beta chain is a study of blood T cell repertoires in COVID-19. Assay used: immunoSEQ multiplex PCR; TCRdb lists only in-frame clones, some missing. The table shows 250,000 to 350,000 clones, with approximately 90% occurring only once. Cohort 3 donors were reported recovered after two negative PCRs, clearance, or symptom resolution. The germline V gene encodes CDR1 SGHTA and CDR2 FQGNSA. V was shortened by 1 base and J by 7 bases, with 14 bases between the two germline ends. CDR3 length equals 14 residues. The chain carries TRBV7-2 and TRBJ2-7, with D tentatively TRBD1 (6 bases). Sample: PBMCs or T cells enriched from blood (not recorded which). The source is a woman younger than 30 who had recovered from COVID-19. The CDR3 sequence: CASSLESGQGEQYF. The CDR3 DNA sequence: TGTGCCAGCAGCTTAGAGTCAGGGCAGGGGGAGCAGTACTTC.